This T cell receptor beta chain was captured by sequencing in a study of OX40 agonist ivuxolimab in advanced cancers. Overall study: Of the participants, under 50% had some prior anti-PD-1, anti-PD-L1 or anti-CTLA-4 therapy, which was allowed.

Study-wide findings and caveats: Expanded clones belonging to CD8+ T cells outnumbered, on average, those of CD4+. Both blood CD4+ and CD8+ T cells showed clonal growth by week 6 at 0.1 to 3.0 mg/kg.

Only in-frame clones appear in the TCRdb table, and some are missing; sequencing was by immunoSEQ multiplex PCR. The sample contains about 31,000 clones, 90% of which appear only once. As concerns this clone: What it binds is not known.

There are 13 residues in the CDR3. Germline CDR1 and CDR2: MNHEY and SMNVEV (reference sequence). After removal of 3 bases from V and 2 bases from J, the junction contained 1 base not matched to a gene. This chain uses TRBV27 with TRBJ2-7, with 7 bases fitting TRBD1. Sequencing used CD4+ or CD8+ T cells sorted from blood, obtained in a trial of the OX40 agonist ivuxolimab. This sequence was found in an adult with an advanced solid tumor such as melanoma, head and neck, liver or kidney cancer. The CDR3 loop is CASSFGTAYEQYF. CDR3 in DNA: TGTGCCAGCAGTTTTGGGACAGCCTACGAGCAGTACTTC.